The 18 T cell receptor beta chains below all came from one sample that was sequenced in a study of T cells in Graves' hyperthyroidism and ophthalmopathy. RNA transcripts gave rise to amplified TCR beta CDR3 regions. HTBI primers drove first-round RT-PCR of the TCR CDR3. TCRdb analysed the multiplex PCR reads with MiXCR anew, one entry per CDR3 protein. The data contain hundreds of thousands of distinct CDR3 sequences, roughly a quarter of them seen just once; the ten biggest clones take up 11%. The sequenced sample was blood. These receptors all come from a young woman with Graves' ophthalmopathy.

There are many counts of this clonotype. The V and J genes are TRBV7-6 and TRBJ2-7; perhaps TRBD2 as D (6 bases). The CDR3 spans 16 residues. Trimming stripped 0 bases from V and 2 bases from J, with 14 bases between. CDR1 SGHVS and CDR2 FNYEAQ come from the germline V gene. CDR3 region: CASSLAVAGTPYEQYF. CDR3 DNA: TGTGCCAGCAGCTTAGCCGTCGCGGGGACCCCCTACGAGCAGTACTTC.

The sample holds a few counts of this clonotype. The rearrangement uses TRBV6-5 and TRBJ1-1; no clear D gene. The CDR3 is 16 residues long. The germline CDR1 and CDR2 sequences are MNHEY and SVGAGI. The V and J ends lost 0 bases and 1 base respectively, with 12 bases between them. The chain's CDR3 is CASSYSPRGSNTEAFF. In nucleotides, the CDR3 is TGTGCCAGCAGTTACTCGCCCAGAGGATCGAACACTGAAGCTTTCTTT.

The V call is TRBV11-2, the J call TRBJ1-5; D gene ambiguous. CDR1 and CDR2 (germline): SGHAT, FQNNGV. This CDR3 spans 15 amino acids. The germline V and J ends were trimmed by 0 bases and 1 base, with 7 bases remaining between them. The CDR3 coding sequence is TGTGCCAGCAGCTTAGATCCGGGAAGCAATCAGCCCCAGCATTTT. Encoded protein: CASSLDPGSNQPQHF.

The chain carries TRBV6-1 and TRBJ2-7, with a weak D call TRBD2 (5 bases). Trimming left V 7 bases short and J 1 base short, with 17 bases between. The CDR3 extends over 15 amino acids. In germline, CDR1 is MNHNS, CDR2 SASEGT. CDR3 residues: CASIYRPAESYEQYF. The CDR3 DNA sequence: TGTGCCAGCATCTACCGTCCAGCGGAGTCCTACGAGCAGTACTTC.

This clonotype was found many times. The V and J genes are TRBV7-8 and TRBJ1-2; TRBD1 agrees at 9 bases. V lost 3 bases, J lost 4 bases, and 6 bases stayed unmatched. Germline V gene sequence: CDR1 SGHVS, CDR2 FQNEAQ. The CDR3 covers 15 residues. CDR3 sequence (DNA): TGTGCCAGCAGCTTGGGAACAGGGGGCTCCTATGGCTACACCTTC. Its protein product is CASSLGTGGSYGYTF.

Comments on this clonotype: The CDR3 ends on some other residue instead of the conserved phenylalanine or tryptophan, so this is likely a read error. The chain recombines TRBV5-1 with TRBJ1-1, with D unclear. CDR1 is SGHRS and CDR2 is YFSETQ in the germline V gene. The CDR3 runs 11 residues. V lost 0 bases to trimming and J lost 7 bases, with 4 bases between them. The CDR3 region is CASSLDSEAFV. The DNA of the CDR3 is TGCGCCAGCAGCTTGGACAGTGAAGCTTTCGTT.

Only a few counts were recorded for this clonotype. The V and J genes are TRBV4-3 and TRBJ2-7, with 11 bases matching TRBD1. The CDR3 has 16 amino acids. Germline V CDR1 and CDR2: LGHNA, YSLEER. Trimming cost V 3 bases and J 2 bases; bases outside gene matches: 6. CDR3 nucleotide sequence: TGCGCCAGCAGCCACTTTCCGGGACAGGGGGCCTACGAGCAGTACTTC. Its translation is CASSHFPGQGAYEQYF.

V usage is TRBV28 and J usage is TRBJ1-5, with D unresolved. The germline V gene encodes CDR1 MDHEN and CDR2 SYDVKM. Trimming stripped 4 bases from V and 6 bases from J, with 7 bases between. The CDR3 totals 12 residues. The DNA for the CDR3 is TGTGCCAGCAGTTCCACGGGTCAGCCCCAGCATTTT. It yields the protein CASSSTGQPQHF.

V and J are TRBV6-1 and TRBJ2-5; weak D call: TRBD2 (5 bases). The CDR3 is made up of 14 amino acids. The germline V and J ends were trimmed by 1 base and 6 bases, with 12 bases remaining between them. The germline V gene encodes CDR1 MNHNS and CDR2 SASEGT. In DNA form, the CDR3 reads TGTGCCAGCAGTGAAGGGGCAGGAGGAAAGACCCAGTACTTC. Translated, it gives CASSEGAGGKTQYF.

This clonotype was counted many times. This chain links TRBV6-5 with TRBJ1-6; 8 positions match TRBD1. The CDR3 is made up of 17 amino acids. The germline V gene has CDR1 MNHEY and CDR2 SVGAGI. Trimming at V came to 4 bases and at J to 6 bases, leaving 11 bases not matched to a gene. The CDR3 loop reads CASSSPGTGRFNSPLHF. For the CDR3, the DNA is TGTGCCAGCAGTTCCCCAGGGACAGGTCGCTTTAATTCACCCCTCCACTTT.

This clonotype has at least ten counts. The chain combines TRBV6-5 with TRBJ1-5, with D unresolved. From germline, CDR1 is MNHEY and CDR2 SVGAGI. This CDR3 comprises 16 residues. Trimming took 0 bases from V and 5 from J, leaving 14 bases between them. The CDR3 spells CASSYSDLPGYQPQHF. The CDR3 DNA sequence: TGTGCCAGCAGTTACTCGGACCTCCCAGGATATCAGCCCCAGCATTTT.

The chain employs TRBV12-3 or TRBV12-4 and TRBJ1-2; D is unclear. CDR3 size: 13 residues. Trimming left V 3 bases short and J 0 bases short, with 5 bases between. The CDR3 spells CASSFLANYGYTF. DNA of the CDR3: TGTGCCAGCAGTTTTTTAGCTAACTATGGCTACACCTTC.

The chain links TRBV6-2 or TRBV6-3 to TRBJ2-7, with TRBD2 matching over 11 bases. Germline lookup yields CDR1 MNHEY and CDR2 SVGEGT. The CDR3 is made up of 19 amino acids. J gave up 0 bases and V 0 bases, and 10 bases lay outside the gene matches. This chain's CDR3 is CASSYSFLAGGFGSYEQYF. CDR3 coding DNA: TGTGCCAGCAGTTACTCGTTTCTAGCGGGGGGCTTTGGCTCCTACGAGCAGTACTTC.

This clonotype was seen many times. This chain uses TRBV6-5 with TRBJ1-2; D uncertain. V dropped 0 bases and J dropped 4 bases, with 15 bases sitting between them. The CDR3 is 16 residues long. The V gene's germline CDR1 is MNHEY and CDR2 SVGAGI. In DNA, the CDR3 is TGTGCCAGCAGTTACTCGACGGTCCGTTTAGCCTATGGCTACACCTTC. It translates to CASSYSTVRLAYGYTF.

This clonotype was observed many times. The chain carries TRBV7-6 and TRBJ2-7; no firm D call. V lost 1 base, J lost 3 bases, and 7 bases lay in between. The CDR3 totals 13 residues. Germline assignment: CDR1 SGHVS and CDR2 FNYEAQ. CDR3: CASSLGAFYEQYF. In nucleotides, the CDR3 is TGTGCCAGCAGCTTAGGGGCCTTCTACGAGCAGTACTTC.

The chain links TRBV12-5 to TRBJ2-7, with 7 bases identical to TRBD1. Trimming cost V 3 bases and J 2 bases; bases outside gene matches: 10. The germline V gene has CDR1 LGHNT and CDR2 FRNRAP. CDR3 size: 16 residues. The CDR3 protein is CASGLLTGTRTYEQYF. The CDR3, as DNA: TGTGCTAGTGGTTTACTGACAGGGACCCGAACCTACGAGCAGTACTTC.

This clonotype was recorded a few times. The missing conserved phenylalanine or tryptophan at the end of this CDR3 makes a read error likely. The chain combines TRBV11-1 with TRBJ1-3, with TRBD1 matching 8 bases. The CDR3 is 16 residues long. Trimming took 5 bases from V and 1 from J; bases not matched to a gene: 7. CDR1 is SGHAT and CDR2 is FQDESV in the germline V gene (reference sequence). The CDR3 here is CASSELDRESGNTIYL. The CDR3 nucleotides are TGTGCCAGCAGCGAATTGGACAGGGAATCTGGAAACACCATATATTTG.

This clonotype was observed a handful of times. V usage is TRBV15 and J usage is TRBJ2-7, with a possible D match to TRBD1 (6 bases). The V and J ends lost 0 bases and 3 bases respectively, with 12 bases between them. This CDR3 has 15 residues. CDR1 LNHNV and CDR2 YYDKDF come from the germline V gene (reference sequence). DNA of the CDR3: TGTGCCACCAGCAGAGATCCGGTCAGGGGCTACGAGCAGTACTTC. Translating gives CATSRDPVRGYEQYF.